This T cell receptor beta chain was identified in a study of cytomegalovirus exposure and HLA in healthy donors. Study observations and caveats: Researchers had no immune exposure information except CMV serostatus available.

Donors likely had unrecorded immune exposures despite being nominally healthy when sampled. Germline assignment: CDR1 SEHNR and CDR2 FQNEAQ (reference sequence). Trimming took 5 bases from V and 1 from J; bases not matched to a gene: 11. This CDR3 contains 19 residues. Researchers ran the PCR with 60 Vbeta and 13 Jbeta primers. The table came from immunoSEQ multiplex PCR; TCRdb's copy has only in-frame clones and leaves some out. The sample has some 130,000 clones, around 80% seen once. This clone is a singleton in its sample. The antigen remains unidentified. This chain links TRBV7-9 with TRBJ2-3; 14 bases fit TRBD2. This clonotype was sampled from a man aged 18-30 years in good health and CMV-seronegative. The sequenced sample was PBMCs. As DNA, the CDR3 is TGTGCCAGCAGCACCCAAGGACTAGCGGGAGGTTGGGGCACAGATACGCAGTATTTT. It is translated as CASSTQGLAGGWGTDTQYF.